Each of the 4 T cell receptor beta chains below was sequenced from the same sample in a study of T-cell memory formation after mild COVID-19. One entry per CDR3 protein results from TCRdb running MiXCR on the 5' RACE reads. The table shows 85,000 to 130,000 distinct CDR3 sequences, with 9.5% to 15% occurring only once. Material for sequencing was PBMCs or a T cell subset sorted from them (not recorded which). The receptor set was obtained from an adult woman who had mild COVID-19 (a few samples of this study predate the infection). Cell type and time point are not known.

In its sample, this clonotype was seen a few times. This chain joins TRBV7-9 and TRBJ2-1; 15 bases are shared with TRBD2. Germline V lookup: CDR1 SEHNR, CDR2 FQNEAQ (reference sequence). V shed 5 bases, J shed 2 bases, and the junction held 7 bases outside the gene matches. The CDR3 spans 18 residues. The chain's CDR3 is CASSPRTSGRAPYNEQFF. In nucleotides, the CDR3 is TGTGCCAGCAGCCCGCGGACTAGCGGGAGGGCCCCCTACAATGAGCAGTTCTTC.

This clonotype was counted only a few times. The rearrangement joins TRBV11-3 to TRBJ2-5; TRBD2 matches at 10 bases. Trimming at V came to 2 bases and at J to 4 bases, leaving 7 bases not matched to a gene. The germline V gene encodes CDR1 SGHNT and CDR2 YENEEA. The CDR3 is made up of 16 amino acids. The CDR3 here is CASSLRTSGIGETQYF. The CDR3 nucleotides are TGTGCCAGCAGCTTAAGGACTAGCGGTATCGGAGAGACCCAGTACTTC.

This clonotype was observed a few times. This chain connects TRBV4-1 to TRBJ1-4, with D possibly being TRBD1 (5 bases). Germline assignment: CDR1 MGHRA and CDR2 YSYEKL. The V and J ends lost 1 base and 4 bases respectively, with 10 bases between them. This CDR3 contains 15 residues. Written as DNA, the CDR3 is TGCGCCAGCAGCCAAGGGGACGGAGATAATGAAAAACTGTTTTTT. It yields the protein CASSQGDGDNEKLFF.

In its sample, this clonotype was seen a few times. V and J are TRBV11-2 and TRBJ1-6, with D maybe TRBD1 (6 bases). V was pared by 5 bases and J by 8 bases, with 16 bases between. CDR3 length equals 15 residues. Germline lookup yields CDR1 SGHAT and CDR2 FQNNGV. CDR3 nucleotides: TGTGCCAGCAGCGAGGACGGGGGCTCTCATTCACCCCTCCACTTT. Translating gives CASSEDGGSHSPLHF. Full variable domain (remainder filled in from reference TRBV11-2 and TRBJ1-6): EAGVAQSPRYKIIEKRQSVAFWCNPISGHATLYWYQQILGQGPKLLIQFQNNGVVDDSQLPKDRFSAERLKGVDSTLKIQPAKLEDSAVYLCASSEDGGSHSPLHFGNGTRLTVT.